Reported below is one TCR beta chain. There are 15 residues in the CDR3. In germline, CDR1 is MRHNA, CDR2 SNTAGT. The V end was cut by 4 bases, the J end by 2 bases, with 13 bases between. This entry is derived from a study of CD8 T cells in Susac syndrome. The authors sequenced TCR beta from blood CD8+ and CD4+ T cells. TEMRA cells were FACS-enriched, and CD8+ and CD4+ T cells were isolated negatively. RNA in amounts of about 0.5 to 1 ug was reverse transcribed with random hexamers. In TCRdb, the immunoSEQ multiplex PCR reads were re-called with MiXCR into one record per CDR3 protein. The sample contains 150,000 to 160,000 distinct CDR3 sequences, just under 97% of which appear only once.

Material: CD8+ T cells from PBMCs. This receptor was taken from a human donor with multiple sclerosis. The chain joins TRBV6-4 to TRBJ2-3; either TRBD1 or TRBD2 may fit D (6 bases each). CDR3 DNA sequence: TGTGCCAGCAGTGGGGGGGCCTCTACCACAGATACGCAGTATTTT. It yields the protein CASSGGASTTDTQYF.